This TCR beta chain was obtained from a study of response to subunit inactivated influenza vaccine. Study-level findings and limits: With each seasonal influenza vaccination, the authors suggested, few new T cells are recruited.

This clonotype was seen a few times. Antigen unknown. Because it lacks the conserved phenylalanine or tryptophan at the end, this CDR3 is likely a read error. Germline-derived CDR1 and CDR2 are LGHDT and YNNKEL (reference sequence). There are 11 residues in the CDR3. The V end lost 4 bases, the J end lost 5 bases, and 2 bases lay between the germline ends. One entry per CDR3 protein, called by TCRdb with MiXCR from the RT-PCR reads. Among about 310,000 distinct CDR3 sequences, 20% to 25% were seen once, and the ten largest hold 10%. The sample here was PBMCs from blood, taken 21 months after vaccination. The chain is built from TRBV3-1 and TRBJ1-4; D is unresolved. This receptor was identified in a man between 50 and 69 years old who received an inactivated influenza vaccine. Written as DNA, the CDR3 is TGTGCCAGCAGCCGGAATGAAAAACTGTTTCTT. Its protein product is CASSRNEKLFL.